The 27 T cell receptor beta chains listed next were all sequenced from one sample in a study of siplizumab effects on memory and regulatory T cells. The protocol was immunoSEQ multiplex PCR, while the TCRdb copy is restricted to in-frame clones and leaves out a portion. The sample records over 55,000 clones, approximately 87% being singletons. The sample was memory CD4+ T cells sorted from blood. These receptors were obtained from a human donor in good health.

The rearrangement links TRBV4-1 to TRBJ2-1; D ambiguous. With 6 bases removed from V and 5 bases from J, the gap between germline ends came to 11 bases. Germline values: CDR1 MGHRA, CDR2 YSYEKL. The CDR3 loop spans 13 amino acids. The CDR3 sequence: CASSLGPNNEQFF. CDR3 in DNA: TGCGCCAGCAGTCTCGGACCCAACAATGAGCAGTTCTTC.

This chain connects TRBV29-1 to TRBJ1-2; weak D call: TRBD1 (6 bases). Between the trimmed V and J ends, which lost 2 bases and 7 bases, there was a span of 20 bases. CDR1 is SQVTM, CDR2 ANQGSEA, per germline. The CDR3 sequence is 15 residues long. CDR3: CSVENPGQGFLGYTF. The CDR3 DNA follows: TGCAGCGTTGAAAATCCGGGACAAGGCTTTCTTGGCTACACCTTC.

CDR3 in amino acids: CASSFNQGAREKLFF. The CDR3 coding sequence is TGTGCCAGCAGCTTTAACCAGGGGGCAAGAGAAAAACTGTTTTTT. This chain joins TRBV7-2 and TRBJ1-4; TRBD1 matches at 8 bases. With V trimmed by 3 bases and J by 8 bases, 8 bases remained unmatched. The germline V gene has CDR1 SGHTA and CDR2 FQGNSA. The CDR3 totals 15 residues.

The chain's CDR3 is CASSMNWGETQYF. CDR3 DNA: TGTGCCAGCAGTATGAATTGGGGGGAGACCCAGTACTTC. This chain connects TRBV6-6 to TRBJ2-5; D might be TRBD1 or TRBD2, each matching 5 bases. Germline CDR1 reads MNHNY; CDR2 reads SVGAGI (reference sequence). The CDR3 is made up of 13 amino acids. V was clipped by 5 bases and J by 5 bases, with 12 bases between them.

The chain carries TRBV30 and TRBJ1-1; D is uncertain. The CDR3 is 10 amino acids. Trimming removed 2 bases at V and 9 bases at J, with 7 bases between. Germline CDR1 GTSNPN, CDR2 SVGIG (reference sequence). The chain's CDR3 is CAWSPRQAFF. The CDR3 region has the DNA TGTGCCTGGAGTCCCCGACAAGCTTTCTTT.

The chain uses TRBV2 and TRBJ2-2; tentative D call: TRBD2 (6 bases). V was shortened by 4 bases and J by 5 bases, with 8 bases between the two germline ends. The CDR3 extends over 13 amino acids. The germline V gene encodes CDR1 SNHLY and CDR2 FYNNEI. The CDR3 loop reads CASSAGGTGELFF. In nucleotides, the CDR3 is TGTGCCAGCAGTGCAGGAGGGACCGGGGAGCTGTTTTTT.

This chain links TRBV11-3 with TRBJ1-1, with TRBD1 as a possible D gene (5 bases). V was shortened by 2 bases and J by 5 bases, with 15 bases between the two germline ends. CDR1 is SGHNT, CDR2 YENEEA, per germline. The CDR3 loop spans 15 amino acids. The CDR3 loop reads CASSLMGTSGTEAFF. Here the CDR3 DNA reads TGTGCCAGCAGCTTAATGGGGACTAGTGGTACTGAAGCTTTCTTT.

The rearrangement uses TRBV7-9 and TRBJ2-7, with a possible D match to TRBD1 (5 bases). V was cut by 6 bases and J by 0 bases, with 18 bases left in between. The germline V gene has CDR1 SEHNR and CDR2 FQNEAQ (reference sequence). The CDR3 has 16 amino acids. CDR3 in amino acids: CASSPQRTFLSYEQYF. The DNA for the CDR3 is TGTGCCAGCAGTCCGCAAAGGACATTTCTCTCCTACGAGCAGTACTTC.

The chain employs TRBV9 and TRBJ2-5, with D possibly being TRBD1 or TRBD2 (5 bases each). V lost 0 bases and J 4 bases, leaving 13 bases between the germline ends. The CDR3 extends over 15 amino acids. Per germline, CDR1 SGDLS and CDR2 YYNGEE. The CDR3 here is CASSVAGTPIETQYF. The DNA of the CDR3 is TGTGCCAGCAGCGTAGCAGGGACCCCCATAGAGACCCAGTACTTC.

The chain is built from TRBV11-1 and TRBJ2-7, with 12 bases lining up with TRBD2. This CDR3 has 15 residues. Trimming cost V 4 bases and J 7 bases; bases outside gene matches: 8. Per germline, CDR1 SGHAT and CDR2 FQDESV (reference sequence). The CDR3 region has the DNA TGTGCCAGCAGCTCAAGGACTAGCGGGGTTCGAGAGCAGTACTTC. This encodes CASSSRTSGVREQYF.

The chain links TRBV11-3 to TRBJ2-5; 7 bases align to TRBD2. V lost 5 bases and J lost 5; bases outside the gene matches: 5. The CDR3 is 13 residues long. CDR1 and CDR2 (germline): SGHNT, YENEEA. CDR3 in amino acids: CASSPAGVETQYF. The DNA of the CDR3 is TGTGCCAGCAGCCCGGCGGGAGTGGAGACCCAGTACTTC.

The gene calls are TRBV9 and TRBJ2-1; TRBD2 matches 7 bases. This CDR3 is 14 amino acids long. CDR1 and CDR2 (germline): SGDLS, YYNGEE. V dropped 7 bases and J dropped 3; count of bases not matched to a gene: 7. The CDR3 DNA follows: TGTGCCAGCGGTGAGCGGGAACACTACAATGAGCAGTTCTTC. Translated, it gives CASGEREHYNEQFF. The whole variable domain, filled in from reference TRBV9 and TRBJ2-1, reads DSGVTQTPKHLITATGQRVTLRCSPRSGDLSVYWYQQSLDQGLQFLIQYYNGEERAKGNILERFSAQQFPDLHSELNLSSLELGDSALYFCASGEREHYNEQFFGPGTRLTVL.

The genes are TRBV9 and TRBJ1-4, with D hard to call. Germline CDR1 and CDR2: SGDLS and YYNGEE. The V and J ends lost 2 bases and 7 bases respectively, with 15 bases between them. The CDR3 extends over 15 amino acids. DNA of the CDR3: TGTGCCAGCAGCGTGTCGGGCACGTCCCGTGAAAAACTGTTTTTT. It specifies CASSVSGTSREKLFF.

The J gene is TRBJ2-1, the V gene TRBV15; TRBD2 matches 9 bases. This CDR3 is built from 17 residues. Germline V gene sequence: CDR1 LNHNV, CDR2 YYDKDF (reference sequence). V gave up 1 base and J gave up 6 bases; unmatched junction bases: 10. The CDR3 region is CATSRADLAGRANEQFF. CDR3 bases: TGTGCCACCAGCAGAGCCGACCTAGCGGGACGGGCCAATGAGCAGTTCTTC.

The chain carries TRBV7-9 and TRBJ2-4; possibly TRBD1 for D (6 bases). Trimming took 5 bases from V and 5 from J, leaving 16 bases between them. CDR3 length equals 15 residues. Germline values: CDR1 SEHNR, CDR2 FQNEAQ (reference sequence). DNA of the CDR3: TGTGCCAGCAGCCAGGGTGGGGGCGCTCAAAACATTCAGTACTTC. Protein product: CASSQGGGAQNIQYF. Looking up the rest from reference TRBV7-9 and TRBJ2-4 gives the full variable domain: DTGVSQNPRHKITKRGQNVTFRCDPISEHNRLYWYRQTLGQGPEFLTYFQNEAQLEKSRLLSDRFSAERPKGSFSTLEIQRTEQGDSAMYLCASSQGGGAQNIQYFGAGTRLSVL.

The rearrangement links TRBV19 to TRBJ2-5, with no clear D. Germline loops: CDR1 LNHDA, CDR2 SQIVND (reference sequence). The CDR3 covers 13 residues. Trimming removed 6 bases from V and 2 bases from J, with 10 bases in between. The CDR3 loop is CASSPRPQETQYF. In DNA, the CDR3 is TGTGCCAGTAGCCCCCGACCTCAAGAGACCCAGTACTTC.

This chain connects TRBV6-1 to TRBJ1-4; possibly TRBD1 for D (5 bases). The CDR3 covers 15 residues. V was trimmed by 4 bases and J by 8 bases, leaving 17 bases between them. CDR1 MNHNS and CDR2 SASEGT come from the germline V gene. In DNA form, the CDR3 reads TGTGCCAGCAGTGGGTACTGGGGCGGAGGCGAAAAACTGTTTTTT. This encodes CASSGYWGGGEKLFF.

V usage is TRBV18 and J usage is TRBJ1-1, with D hard to call. Trimming removed 5 bases at V and 4 bases at J, with 8 bases between. Germline CDR1 is KGHSH and CDR2 is LQKENI. The length of the CDR3 is 12 residues. In nucleotides, the CDR3 is TGTGCCAGCTCAAGCGTGGGCACTGAAGCTTTCTTT. Translating gives CASSSVGTEAFF.

The V gene is TRBV28, the J gene TRBJ1-2; tentatively, D is TRBD1 (5 bases). Germline V gene sequence: CDR1 MDHEN, CDR2 SYDVKM. Trimming shortened V by 6 bases and J by 8 bases, and 16 bases separated the two germline ends. The CDR3 is 13 residues long. In DNA form, the CDR3 reads TGTGCCAGCAGCCCCGGGGCCTACGGAGGCTACACCTTC. This encodes CASSPGAYGGYTF.

The chain is built from TRBV2 and TRBJ2-4; the D is unclear. This CDR3 has 12 residues. Trimming left V 4 bases short and J 2 bases short, with 3 bases between. The germline gives CDR1 SNHLY, CDR2 FYNNEI. The CDR3 nucleotides read TGTGCCAGCAGTGTCCCCAAAAACATTCAGTACTTC. Translating it yields CASSVPKNIQYF.

The chain combines TRBV5-4 with TRBJ1-2; no firm D call. This CDR3 spans 17 amino acids. The V gene lost 0 bases and the J gene lost 0 bases, with 15 bases spanning the gap. CDR1 is SGHNT and CDR2 is YYREEE in the germline V gene (reference sequence). The CDR3 sequence is CASSLALVAATNYGYTF. CDR3 DNA: TGTGCCAGCAGCTTGGCACTTGTGGCAGCCACTAACTATGGCTACACCTTC.

This clone was recorded only once. The gene calls are TRBV7-9 and TRBJ2-1; D uncertain. V was pared by 4 bases and J by 8 bases, with 21 bases between. Germline loops: CDR1 SEHNR, CDR2 FQNEAQ (reference sequence). This CDR3 has 16 amino acids. CDR3 in DNA: TGTGCCAGCAGCTCCCGAGACGGACGAAAGTACGATGAGCAGTTCTTC. Translation: CASSSRDGRKYDEQFF.

A note on this clone: Other nucleotide sequences from this sample produce the same CDR3. The V and J genes are TRBV5-5 and TRBJ2-7; a possible D gene is TRBD1 (5 bases). Germline CDR1 and CDR2: SGHKS and YYEKEE (reference sequence). V lost 1 base to trimming and J lost 3 bases, with 5 bases between them. This CDR3 has 12 amino acids. The CDR3 DNA reads as TGTGCCAGCAGCTTGCAGGGCTACGAGCAGTACTTC. Its translation is CASSLQGYEQYF.

CDR3 sequence reads: CASSLGQGIHGYTF. CDR3 in DNA: TGCGCCAGCAGCTTGGGGCAGGGGATTCATGGCTACACCTTC. The rearrangement uses TRBV5-1 and TRBJ1-2, with D perhaps matching TRBD1 (6 bases). Germline CDR1 reads SGHRS; CDR2 reads YFSETQ. Trimming stripped 0 bases from V and 6 bases from J, with 12 bases between. CDR3 length: 14 residues.

This clone was seen only a few times. This chain links TRBV18 with TRBJ2-7; D could derive from TRBD1 or TRBD2 (7 bases each). CDR1 is KGHSH and CDR2 is LQKENI in the germline V gene. This CDR3 spans 16 amino acids. Between the trimmed V and J ends, which lost 2 bases and 3 bases, there was a span of 17 bases. The CDR3 sequence is CASSPSLAGGVYEQYF. CDR3 DNA: TGTGCCAGCTCACCATCTCTTGCAGGGGGGGTCTACGAGCAGTACTTC.

The gene calls are TRBV5-6 and TRBJ1-1; D is possibly TRBD1 (5 bases). Trimming stripped 4 bases from V and 3 bases from J, with 13 bases between. The CDR3 consists of 14 residues. Germline values: CDR1 SGHDT, CDR2 YYEEEE. Here the CDR3 DNA reads TGTGCCAGCAGCCTCAGGGTATTGGACACTGAAGCTTTCTTT. It translates to CASSLRVLDTEAFF.

V usage is TRBV6-6 and J usage is TRBJ1-2; D gene uncertain. The germline gives CDR1 MNHNY, CDR2 SVGAGI (reference sequence). This CDR3 contains 14 residues. The V end was cut by 8 bases, the J end by 2 bases, with 15 bases between. This chain's CDR3 is CASRWTGVNYGYTF. The CDR3 nucleotides are TGTGCCAGCCGTTGGACGGGAGTCAACTATGGCTACACCTTC.